This TCR beta chain was recovered during a study of T cells after yellow fever vaccination (dated by TCRdb to about 2019). Study-wide context: Libraries from fractions with low cell numbers were prepared with the SMART-Seq v4 Ultra Low Input RNA kit. To follow T-cell clones before and after primary and booster YFV17D yellow fever vaccination, bulk TCR alpha and beta repertoires were sequenced over time. Blood was drawn at multiple timepoints before and after primary and secondary immunization, with bulk PBMC replicates and cell subsets isolated. The cohort comprised two healthy male donors, one aged 18 to 30 and one aged 30 to 40 years. The paper's findings and limits, for the study overall: A small share of clonotypes occurred in both CD4 and CD8 compartments, likely arising from convergent recombination. Compared with the primary T-cell response, the secondary T-cell response was weaker but faster, peaking on day 5 rather than day 15. After the booster, most clones that had expanded after primary vaccination were detected again (approximately 96% of CD4 and around 88% of CD8), suggesting broad maintenance of memory. Because the study included only two donors, the extent to which the findings can be generalized is limited. FACS-sorted repertoires could contain abundant contaminating clonotypes from the bulk population, so computational filtering was required.

The V and J ends are trimmed by 0 bases and 5 bases, leaving 7 bases between them. Via the germline V gene, CDR1 is SGDLS and CDR2 YYNGEE. Measured from the cysteine to the phenylalanine, the CDR3 is 13 residues long. Only the CDR3 DNA stays, 39 bases, in frame from base 1. About this clonotype itself: It lacks a known antigen. No quality values exist for individual bases; no much larger clone is one base distant.

The sample's treatment or condition label, decoded: live attenuated yellow fever vaccine strain. PBMCs were isolated from peripheral blood using a standard Ficoll-Paque protocol. CD4 and CD8 T-cell fractions were isolated with Dynabeads CD4 and CD8 positive selection kits. RNA was extracted with TriZol from bulk PBMCs, CD4 and CD8 fractions, and dextramer-positive and dextramer-negative fractions. Sequenced using an Illumina NovaSeq 6000. TCR cDNA was made using 5'RACE template switching, a step that added a universal primer site and unique molecular identifiers. cDNA synthesis was primed from both the TCR alpha and TCR beta constant segments. Libraries were amplified in two PCR steps, with sample barcodes and sequencing adapters added in the second step. Sequencing of libraries was performed on Illumina HiSeq 2500 (2x100 bp) or NovaSeq (2x150 bp). From the authors' description of their analysis: Reads were demultiplexed and collapsed into UMI consensus sequences with MIGEC, and V(D)J alignment was performed with MiXCR. Using edgeR on replicate PBMC samples, clonotypes were called vaccine-responding if FDR was below 0.01 and the log2 fold change was above 5 up to day 15. Each bulk clonotype was labeled CD4 or CD8 based on which sequenced repertoire, CD4 or CD8, contained the clonotype at higher abundance. TCRdb ran its own pipeline on the public reads, namely fastp trimming at Q25 and MiXCR clone calling, and kept in-frame beta chains. Rows with one shared CDR3 protein collapse into an entry with the most common genes and DNA. What appears here as the V and J calls and clone size reflects TCRdb's work, not the paper's. The sample yields about 320,000 distinct CDR3 sequences; under 15% were counted once. The ten biggest clones cover about 3% of the sample.

This TCR was sampled from a young man who received the YFV17D yellow fever vaccine. The material sequenced was CD4+ T cells sorted from PBMCs, taken 15 days after the yellow fever booster vaccination. This chain joins TRBV9 to TRBJ2-3, with the identity of the D gene unclear. The sequenced DNA: TGTGCCAGCAGCGTAGTCGTGGAAGATACGCAGTATTTT. This yields the protein CASSVVVEDTQYF.